The T cell receptor beta chain described here comes from a study of cytomegalovirus exposure and HLA in healthy donors. As for the study in general: The 90 to 150 validation repertoires and the approximately 630 first-cohort repertoires shared a platform, a later analysis reported.

Trimming removed 0 bases at V and 1 base at J, with 16 bases between. Germline-derived CDR1 and CDR2 are SGHVT and SQSDAQ. The CDR3 loop spans 18 amino acids. Assay: immunoSEQ multiplex PCR; the TCRdb copy retains only in-frame clones and omits some. Altogether under 200,000 clones are present, over 85% being singletons, with the ten largest covering 10%. Material for sequencing was PBMCs. This clonotype originated in a woman under 30 in good health and CMV-seropositive. The chain links TRBV7-4 to TRBJ2-1; weak D call: TRBD2 (6 bases). This CDR3 is CASSLALGGRPSYNEQFF. The CDR3 nucleotides read TGTGCCAGCAGCTTAGCGTTGGGGGGTAGACCTTCCTACAATGAGCAGTTCTTC.